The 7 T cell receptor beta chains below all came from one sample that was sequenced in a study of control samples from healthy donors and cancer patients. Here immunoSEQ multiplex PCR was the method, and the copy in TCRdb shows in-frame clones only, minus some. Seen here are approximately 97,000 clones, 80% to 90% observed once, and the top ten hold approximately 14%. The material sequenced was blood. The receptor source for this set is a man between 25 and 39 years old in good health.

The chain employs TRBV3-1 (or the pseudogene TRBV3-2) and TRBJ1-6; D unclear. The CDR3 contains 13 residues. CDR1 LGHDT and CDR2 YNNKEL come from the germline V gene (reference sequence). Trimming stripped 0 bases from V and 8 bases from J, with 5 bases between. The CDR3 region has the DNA TGTGCCAGCAGCCAAGATATTTATTCACCCCTCCACTTT. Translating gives CASSQDIYSPLHF.

In DNA form, the CDR3 reads TGTGCCAGCAGTTTTTTCTCCCTTCGACGCTCCTACGAGCAGTACTTC. Its protein is CASSFFSLRRSYEQYF. The chain recombines TRBV28 with TRBJ2-7; D is unclear. The CDR3 has 16 residues. V shed 3 bases and J shed 0 bases, with 15 bases lying between them. Germline values: CDR1 MDHEN, CDR2 SYDVKM.

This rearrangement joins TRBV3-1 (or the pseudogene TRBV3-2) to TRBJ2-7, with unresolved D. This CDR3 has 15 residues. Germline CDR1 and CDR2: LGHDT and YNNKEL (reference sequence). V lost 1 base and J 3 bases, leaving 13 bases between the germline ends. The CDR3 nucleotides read TGTGCCAGCAGCCAAGCGTCAATGGGGTTCTACGAGCAGTACTTC. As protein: CASSQASMGFYEQYF.

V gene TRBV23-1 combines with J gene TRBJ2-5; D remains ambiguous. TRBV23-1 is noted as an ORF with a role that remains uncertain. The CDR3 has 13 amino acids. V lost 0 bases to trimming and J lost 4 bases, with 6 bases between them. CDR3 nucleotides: TGCGCCAGCAGTCAATCGAAACGAGAGACCCAGTACTTC. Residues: CASSQSKRETQYF.

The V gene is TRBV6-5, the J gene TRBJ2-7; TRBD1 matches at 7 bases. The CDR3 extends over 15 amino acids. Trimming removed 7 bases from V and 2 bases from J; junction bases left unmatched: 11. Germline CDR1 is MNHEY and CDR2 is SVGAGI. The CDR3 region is CASIKRLGTAYEQYF. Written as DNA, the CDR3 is TGTGCCAGCATCAAACGGCTCGGGACAGCCTACGAGCAGTACTTC.

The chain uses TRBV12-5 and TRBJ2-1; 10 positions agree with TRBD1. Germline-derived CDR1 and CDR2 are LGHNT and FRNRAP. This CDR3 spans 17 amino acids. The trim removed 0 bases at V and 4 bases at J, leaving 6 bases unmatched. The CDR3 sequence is CASGLVLGQGTYNEQFF. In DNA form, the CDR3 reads TGTGCTAGTGGTTTGGTACTGGGACAGGGGACTTACAATGAGCAGTTCTTC.

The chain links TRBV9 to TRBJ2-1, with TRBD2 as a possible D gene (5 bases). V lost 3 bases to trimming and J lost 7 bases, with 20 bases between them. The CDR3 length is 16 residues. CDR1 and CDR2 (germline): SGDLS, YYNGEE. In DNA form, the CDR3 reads TGTGCCAGCAGCGGCAATTTTTTCGGGAAAGCAAATGAGCAGTTCTTC. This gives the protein CASSGNFFGKANEQFF.